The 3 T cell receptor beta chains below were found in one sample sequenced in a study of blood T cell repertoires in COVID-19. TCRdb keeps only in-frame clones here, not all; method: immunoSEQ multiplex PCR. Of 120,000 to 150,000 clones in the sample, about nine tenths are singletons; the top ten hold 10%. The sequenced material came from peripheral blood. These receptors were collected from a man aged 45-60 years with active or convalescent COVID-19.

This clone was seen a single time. CDR3 sequence reads: CASSLMSRGELFF. The CDR3 DNA follows: TGTGCCAGCAGCTTAATGAGCCGCGGGGAGCTGTTTTTT. The gene calls are TRBV7-2 and TRBJ2-2; D not resolved. CDR3 length equals 13 residues. V lost 2 bases, J lost 7 bases, and 8 bases lay in between. Germline CDR1 reads SGHTA; CDR2 reads FQGNSA.

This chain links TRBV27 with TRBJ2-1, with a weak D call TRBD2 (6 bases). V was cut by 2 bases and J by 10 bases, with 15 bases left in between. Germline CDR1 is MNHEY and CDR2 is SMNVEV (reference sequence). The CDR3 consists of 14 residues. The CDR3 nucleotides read TGTGCCAGCAGTTTAGGAGCGGGCATCCGGGAGCAGTTCTTC. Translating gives CASSLGAGIREQFF.

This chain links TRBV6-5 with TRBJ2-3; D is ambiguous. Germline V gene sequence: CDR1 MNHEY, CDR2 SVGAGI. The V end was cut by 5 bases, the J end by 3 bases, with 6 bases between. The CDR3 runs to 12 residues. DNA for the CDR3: TGTGCCAGCAGTAAACAGACAGATACGCAGTATTTT. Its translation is CASSKQTDTQYF.